The 30 T cell receptor beta chains below all came from one sample that was sequenced in a study of T cells in localized non-small cell lung cancer. Produced via immunoSEQ multiplex PCR; TCRdb's table is partial and in-frame only. The sample carries about 82,000 clones, around 80% recorded once. The source was PBMCs, collected before any cancer treatment. All receptors derive from a man aged 35 to 70 with stage II squamous cell lung carcinoma.

There are a few counts of this clone. This chain joins TRBV5-6 and TRBJ1-3; D not resolved. The CDR3 extends over 15 amino acids. Germline-derived CDR1 and CDR2 are SGHDT and YYEEEE. V was clipped by 0 bases and J by 1 base, with 8 bases between them. The chain's CDR3 is CASSLGAFSGNTIYF. In nucleotides, the CDR3 is TGTGCCAGCAGCTTGGGGGCGTTTTCTGGAAACACCATATATTTT.

The genes are TRBV9 and TRBJ1-2; 7 nucleotides align to TRBD1. Looked up from germline, CDR1 is SGDLS and CDR2 is YYNGEE. The V and J ends lost 4 bases and 0 bases, in that order; junction bases with no gene match: 6. The CDR3 totals 15 residues. CDR3 sequence reads: CASSLEGQTNYGYTF. The CDR3 nucleotides read TGTGCCAGCAGCTTAGAGGGACAGACTAACTATGGCTACACCTTC.

This clone is medium-sized within its sample. The rearrangement joins TRBV10-3 to TRBJ1-1; D gene uncertain. Germline V gene sequence: CDR1 ENHRY, CDR2 SYGVKD. The CDR3 consists of 14 residues. V gave up 4 bases and J gave up 2 bases, with 11 bases separating them. The CDR3: CAISGRGSNTEAFF. As DNA, the CDR3 is TGTGCCATCAGTGGCCGAGGCAGCAACACTGAAGCTTTCTTT.

The J gene is TRBJ2-2, the V gene TRBV11-2, with TRBD2 matching over 14 bases. V was clipped by 6 bases and J by 6 bases; unmatched bases: 6. CDR1 and CDR2 from the germline V gene are SGHAT and FQNNGV. CDR3 length: 16 residues. CDR3 loop: CASSVRLAGGPGELFF. The CDR3 DNA follows: TGTGCCAGCAGTGTACGACTAGCGGGAGGGCCCGGGGAGCTGTTTTTT.

The chain couples TRBV5-4 to TRBJ1-5, with D possibly TRBD1 on 5 matching bases. From germline, CDR1 is SGHNT and CDR2 YYREEE (reference sequence). The CDR3 runs 15 residues. V was shortened by 0 bases and J by 2 bases, with 9 bases between the two germline ends. The CDR3, as DNA: TGTGCCAGCAGCTTGGGGCCGACAGGCAATCAGCCCCAGCATTTT. This translates into CASSLGPTGNQPQHF.

This clone was picked up one time. V and J are TRBV9 and TRBJ2-3; D possibly matches TRBD1 or TRBD2 (5 bases each). Trimming left V 0 bases short and J 4 bases short, with 15 bases between. The CDR3 extends over 16 amino acids. Germline V gene data show CDR1 as SGDLS and CDR2 as YYNGEE. This CDR3 reads CASSVGSGTPADTQYF. In DNA form, the CDR3 reads TGTGCCAGCAGCGTAGGTTCCGGGACGCCTGCAGATACGCAGTATTTT.

This chain connects TRBV30 to TRBJ2-6; no definite D call. Germline lookup yields CDR1 GTSNPN and CDR2 SVGIG (reference sequence). V lost 1 base and J 4 bases, leaving 2 bases between the germline ends. This CDR3 contains 12 residues. CDR3 DNA: TGTGCCTGGAGTGCAGGGGCCAACGTCCTGACTTTC. Its protein is CAWSAGANVLTF.

The chain carries TRBV7-2 and TRBJ2-7, with D possibly TRBD1 on 6 matching bases. The CDR3 runs to 14 residues. Germline assignment: CDR1 SGHTA and CDR2 FQGNSA. V shed 4 bases and J shed 2 bases, with 12 bases lying between them. The CDR3 nucleotides are TGTGCCAGCAGCTCCAAGACAGGACCCTACGAGCAGTACTTC. Protein sequence: CASSSKTGPYEQYF.

As to this clone: The same CDR3 can be traced to other DNA sequences in this sample. This sequence joins TRBV18 and TRBJ1-5, with D maybe TRBD1 (5 bases). Germline V CDR1 and CDR2: KGHSH, LQKENI. The CDR3 loop spans 14 amino acids. The V gene lost 2 bases and the J gene lost 6 bases, with 11 bases spanning the gap. The CDR3 here is CASSPTGGRQPQHF. CDR3 sequence (DNA): TGTGCCAGCTCACCAACCGGGGGTCGTCAGCCCCAGCATTTT.

V gene TRBV7-6 combines with J gene TRBJ2-7; 12 nucleotides agree with TRBD1. Losses at the gene ends were 1 base for V and 8 bases for J; bases not matched to a gene: 6. From germline, CDR1 is SGHVS and CDR2 FNYEAQ. CDR3 length: 15 amino acids. The CDR3 DNA sequence: TGTGCCAGCAGCTTAGGTTCCGGGACAGGGGGCCAGCAGTACTTC. Encoded protein: CASSLGSGTGGQQYF.

The chain carries TRBV6-5 and TRBJ2-7; D tentatively reads TRBD1 or TRBD2 (6 bases each). V lost 7 bases, J lost 5 bases, and 12 bases lay in between. Germline loops: CDR1 MNHEY, CDR2 SVGAGI. There are 12 residues in the CDR3. The CDR3 here is CASKGGGNEQYF. The CDR3 bases are TGTGCCAGCAAGGGGGGTGGTAACGAGCAGTACTTC.

The chain recombines TRBV7-9 with TRBJ2-1; D not certain. The germline V and J ends were trimmed by 1 base and 2 bases, with 3 bases remaining between them. Germline assignment: CDR1 SEHNR and CDR2 FQNEAQ (reference sequence). The CDR3 consists of 13 residues. The chain's CDR3 is CASSLDAYNEQFF. The CDR3 nucleotides are TGTGCCAGCAGCTTAGATGCCTACAATGAGCAGTTCTTC.

As for this clone: Within the sample, other DNA sequences also encode this same CDR3. The chain uses TRBV5-5 and TRBJ1-1; 9 bases are a match to TRBD1. The V and J ends lost 3 bases and 4 bases, in that order; junction bases with no gene match: 1. The CDR3 is 13 residues long. Germline values: CDR1 SGHKS, CDR2 YYEKEE (reference sequence). CDR3 coding DNA: TGTGCCAGCAGCTCGACAGGGGGCACTGAAGCTTTCTTT. Its translation is CASSSTGGTEAFF.

This chain links TRBV15 with TRBJ1-1; 7 bases line up with TRBD1. V lost 0 bases, J lost 3 bases, and 10 bases stayed unmatched. Germline-derived CDR1 and CDR2 are LNHNV and YYDKDF (reference sequence). The CDR3 consists of 17 residues. The CDR3 DNA follows: TGTGCCACCAGCAGAGATCAGTTTGGGACAGATCACACTGAAGCTTTCTTT. It is translated as CATSRDQFGTDHTEAFF.

The chain employs TRBV7-2 and TRBJ2-1; TRBD1 matches at 7 bases. The germline CDR1 and CDR2 sequences are SGHTA and FQGNSA. V lost 5 bases and J lost 5; bases outside the gene matches: 12. The CDR3 has 16 amino acids. The CDR3 bases are TGTGCCAGCAGCATGGCCGGGACAGCCAAGAACAATGAGCAGTTCTTC. Translation gives CASSMAGTAKNNEQFF. Looking up the rest from reference TRBV7-2 and TRBJ2-1 gives the full variable domain: GAGVSQSPSNKVTEKGKDVELRCDPISGHTALYWYRQSLGQGLEFLIYFQGNSAPDKSGLPSDRFSAERTGGSVSTLTIQRTQQEDSAVYLCASSMAGTAKNNEQFFGPGTRLTVL.

The V gene is TRBV7-9, the J gene TRBJ2-7; 7 bases match TRBD2. The CDR3 has 14 residues. Losses at the gene ends were 6 bases for V and 4 bases for J; bases not matched to a gene: 9. CDR1 and CDR2 from the germline V gene are SEHNR and FQNEAQ (reference sequence). In nucleotides, the CDR3 is TGTGCCAGCAGTGGTGGGACGGGGGGTTACGAGCAGTACTTC. Translated, it gives CASSGGTGGYEQYF.

The V and J genes are TRBV5-1 and TRBJ2-7; 7 bases map to TRBD1. The junction had 6 bases not matched to a gene; V was cut back by 0 bases and J by 3 bases. There are 15 residues in the CDR3. The germline V gene encodes CDR1 SGHRS and CDR2 YFSETQ. The CDR3 nucleotides read TGCGCCAGCAGCTTGGTTGGGGCAGGGGGCTACGAGCAGTACTTC. This sequence encodes CASSLVGAGGYEQYF.

The V and J genes are TRBV2 and TRBJ2-1, with 9 bases lining up with TRBD2. CDR3 length equals 14 residues. The V gene's germline CDR1 is SNHLY and CDR2 FYNNEI. The J segment lost 8 bases and the V segment lost 8 bases, leaving 10 bases of the junction unmatched. The CDR3 DNA is TGTGCCAGCGAACTAGCGGGTCGGCGTGATGAGCAGTTCTTC. Translating gives CASELAGRRDEQFF.

In regard to this clone: An end of the junction does not agree with germline; a read error may underlie this. The chain links TRBV10-3 to TRBJ2-3; 8 bases agree with TRBD1. The CDR3 length is 9 residues. Germline V gene sequence: CDR1 ENHRY, CDR2 SYGVKD. In DNA form, the CDR3 reads TGTGCCATCACCCGACAGGGGCATTTT. This sequence encodes CAITRQGHF.

This chain joins TRBV19 and TRBJ2-2; no clear D. Germline CDR1 reads LNHDA; CDR2 reads SQIVND (reference sequence). V shed 7 bases and J shed 3 bases, with 3 bases lying between them. CDR3 length equals 11 residues. Written as DNA, the CDR3 is TGTGCCAGTATCGACACCGGGGAGCTGTTTTTT. Translated, it gives CASIDTGELFF.

The CDR3 is CAWSEGGGADTQYF. The CDR3 DNA follows: TGTGCCTGGAGCGAGGGAGGGGGGGCAGATACGCAGTATTTT. The V gene is TRBV30, the J gene TRBJ2-3; a possible D gene is TRBD2 (7 bases). The CDR3 is 14 residues long. Trimming shortened V by 3 bases and J by 4 bases, and 14 bases separated the two germline ends. Germline assignment: CDR1 GTSNPN and CDR2 SVGIG (reference sequence).

V usage is TRBV7-6 and J usage is TRBJ1-5, with D possibly being TRBD1 (5 bases). The V gene's germline CDR1 is SGHVS and CDR2 FNYEAQ. The V and J ends lost 5 bases and 7 bases respectively, with 9 bases between them. CDR3 length equals 12 residues. The CDR3 sequence is CASSPGGQPQHF. The CDR3 DNA sequence: TGTGCCAGCAGCCCCGGGGGACAGCCCCAGCATTTT.

This chain connects TRBV15 to TRBJ1-5; D is unclear. Trimming removed 5 bases at V and 0 bases at J, with 14 bases between. The CDR3 runs to 16 residues. Germline V gene lookup returns CDR1 LNHNV and CDR2 YYDKDF (reference sequence). The CDR3 DNA reads TGTGCCACCAGCGGCCTCGGACGGACTAGCAATCAGCCCCAGCATTTT. It codes for CATSGLGRTSNQPQHF.

V and J are TRBV6-6 and TRBJ2-1, with TRBD2 matching 9 bases. This CDR3 has 14 amino acids. Germline V gene lookup returns CDR1 MNHNY and CDR2 SVGAGI (reference sequence). V shed 6 bases, J shed 6 bases, and the junction held 6 bases outside the gene matches. Here the CDR3 reads CASREREALNEQFF. The CDR3 region has the DNA TGTGCCAGCAGGGAGCGGGAGGCCCTCAATGAGCAGTTCTTC.

V is TRBV13 and J is TRBJ2-7; D is undetermined. Trimming cost V 2 bases and J 1 base, with 9 bases left between them. The CDR3 is made up of 14 amino acids. Germline CDR1 and CDR2: PRHDT and FYEKMQ (reference sequence). The CDR3 spells CASSLWSVSYEQYF. The CDR3, as DNA: TGTGCCAGCAGCTTATGGTCTGTTTCCTACGAGCAGTACTTC.

The chain uses TRBV9 and TRBJ2-7, with 7 bases aligning to TRBD2. J was trimmed by 0 bases and V by 4 bases; bases with no gene match: 4. This CDR3 contains 14 residues. Germline values: CDR1 SGDLS, CDR2 YYNGEE. The CDR3 region has the DNA TGTGCCAGCAGCCCCCGGGACTACTCCTACGAGCAGTACTTC. Translated: CASSPRDYSYEQYF.

V usage is TRBV19 and J usage is TRBJ2-4; no firm D call. CDR1 LNHDA and CDR2 SQIVND come from the germline V gene (reference sequence). The ends were cut back, 5 bases at V and 8 bases at J, with 10 bases in the middle. The CDR3 sequence is 12 residues long. The CDR3 nucleotides read TGTGCCAGTAGTCCTAGTGGCTACATTCAGTACTTC. Its protein is CASSPSGYIQYF. Full variable domain (rest looked up from reference TRBV19 and TRBJ2-4): DGGITQSPKYLFRKEGQNVTLSCEQNLNHDAMYWYRQDPGQGLRLIYYSQIVNDFQKGDIAEGYSVSREKKESFPLTVTSAQKNPTAFYLCASSPSGYIQYFGAGTRLSVL.

The chain uses TRBV5-1 and TRBJ1-1; the match to TRBD1 covers 7 bases. This CDR3 is built from 14 residues. V gave up 5 bases and J gave up 1 base; unmatched junction bases: 5. Germline V CDR1 and CDR2: SGHRS, YFSETQ. The CDR3 DNA reads as TGCGCCAGCAGTGATTGGACAGGGAACACTGAAGCTTTCTTT. Translation: CASSDWTGNTEAFF.

This clone was counted between two and nine times. The V and J genes are TRBV20-1 and TRBJ1-2; D gene uncertain. The germline gives CDR1 DFQATT, CDR2 SNEGSKA (reference sequence). V shed 3 bases and J shed 9 bases, with 11 bases lying between them. The CDR3 loop spans 11 amino acids. The CDR3 is CSARRPASYTF. The DNA of the CDR3 is TGCAGTGCTAGGCGGCCGGCCAGCTACACCTTC.

The gene calls are TRBV28 and TRBJ1-1; no clear D gene. V was clipped by 6 bases and J by 6 bases, with 11 bases between them. The CDR3 extends over 12 amino acids. Germline-derived CDR1 and CDR2 are MDHEN and SYDVKM. CDR3 residues: CASSPLGSEAFF. CDR3 nucleotide sequence: TGTGCCAGCAGCCCCCTCGGCTCTGAAGCTTTCTTT.